This T cell receptor beta chain stems from a study of T cell responses to AZD1222 COVID-19 vaccine. Background on the study: Pooling covered second doses at about 4 or about 12 weeks. Study findings and constraints: Reportedly, close to half of spike-specific TCRs are directed against unmutated variant regions. Females made up more of the donors, who were largely white British, and clonal diversity may have come out too low. It was only six AZD1222 recipients who were seropositive at baseline.

As to this clone: Its antigen is undetermined.

V dropped 0 bases and J dropped 5; count of bases not matched to a gene: 10. In germline, CDR1 is LGHDT, CDR2 YNNKEL (reference sequence). CDR3 length equals 18 residues. TCRdb's copy holds only in-frame clones and misses some; the assay was immunoSEQ multiplex PCR. The top ten hold 5.1% of the sample, which has roughly 150,000 clones, roughly 87% seen once. The chain links TRBV3-1 (or the pseudogene TRBV3-2) to TRBJ2-5; TRBD2 matches at 12 bases. The sequence came from an adult in good health. The specimen was peripheral blood, collected on day 0 of AZD1222 vaccination. The CDR3 sequence: CASSQEGLAGSWGETQYF. In DNA, the CDR3 is TGTGCCAGCAGCCAAGAGGGACTAGCGGGCTCTTGGGGGGAGACCCAGTACTTC.